The clone carrying this TCR beta chain was seen just once. The repertoire was sequenced with immunoSEQ multiplex PCR; TCRdb's copy has only in-frame clones and lacks some. The sample has some 260,000 clones; roughly 85% are singletons. This entry comes from a study of blood T cell repertoires in COVID-19. This CDR3 comprises 17 residues. Looked up from germline, CDR1 is SGHRS and CDR2 is YFSETQ. Unmatched junction bases numbered 14, after V lost 4 bases and J lost 3 bases. Sequenced sample: peripheral blood. The clonotype was recovered from a man aged 18 to 35 with active or convalescent COVID-19. The chain has TRBV5-1 and TRBJ2-7; 9 nucleotides match TRBD1. The CDR3 nucleotides are TGCGCCAGCAGCCTTAATACAGGGGGCGCAGGAAACTACGAGCAGTACTTC. Its translation: CASSLNTGGAGNYEQYF.